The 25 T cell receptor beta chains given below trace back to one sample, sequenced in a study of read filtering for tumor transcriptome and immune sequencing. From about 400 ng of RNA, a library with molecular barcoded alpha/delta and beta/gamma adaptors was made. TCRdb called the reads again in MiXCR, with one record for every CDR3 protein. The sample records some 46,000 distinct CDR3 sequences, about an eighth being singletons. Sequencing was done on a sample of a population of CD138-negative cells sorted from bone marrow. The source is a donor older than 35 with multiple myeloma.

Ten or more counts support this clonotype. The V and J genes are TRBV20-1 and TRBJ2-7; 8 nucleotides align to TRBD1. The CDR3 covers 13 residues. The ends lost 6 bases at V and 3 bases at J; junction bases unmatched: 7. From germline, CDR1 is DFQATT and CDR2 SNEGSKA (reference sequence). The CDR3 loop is CSARQGQSYEQYF. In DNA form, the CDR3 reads TGCAGTGCCAGACAGGGGCAGAGCTACGAGCAGTACTTC.

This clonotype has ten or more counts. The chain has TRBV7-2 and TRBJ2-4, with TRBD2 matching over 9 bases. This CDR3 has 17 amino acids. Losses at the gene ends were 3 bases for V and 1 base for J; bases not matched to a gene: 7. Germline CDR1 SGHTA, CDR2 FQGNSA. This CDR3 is CASSFRTSDRAKNIQYF. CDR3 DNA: TGTGCCAGCAGCTTTCGGACTAGCGATCGTGCCAAAAACATTCAGTACTTC.

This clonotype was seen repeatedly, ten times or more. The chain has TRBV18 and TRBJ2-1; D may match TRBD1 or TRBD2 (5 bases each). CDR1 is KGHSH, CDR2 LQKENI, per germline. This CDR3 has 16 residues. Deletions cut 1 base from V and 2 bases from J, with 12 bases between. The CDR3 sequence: CASSPQGGTPYNEQFF. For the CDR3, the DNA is TGTGCCAGCTCACCACAGGGTGGGACCCCCTACAATGAGCAGTTCTTC.

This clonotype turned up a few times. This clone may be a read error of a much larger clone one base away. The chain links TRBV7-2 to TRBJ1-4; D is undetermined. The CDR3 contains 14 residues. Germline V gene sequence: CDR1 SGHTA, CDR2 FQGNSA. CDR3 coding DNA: TGTGCCAGCAGCTTACGGTTAGAACATGAAAAACGGTTTTTT. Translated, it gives CASSLRLEHEKRFF.

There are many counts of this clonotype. Here the CDR3 DNA reads TGTGCCAGCAACGTACTGGGCAATGAGCAGTTCTTC. Translated, it gives CASNVLGNEQFF. This chain links TRBV2 with TRBJ2-1; the D is unclear. Germline V gene lookup returns CDR1 SNHLY and CDR2 FYNNEI. The V gene lost 7 bases and the J gene lost 6 bases, with 10 bases spanning the gap. This CDR3 has 12 amino acids. The full variable domain, in which reference TRBV2 and TRBJ2-1 provide the parts outside the CDR3, is EPEVTQTPSHQVTQMGQEVILRCVPISNHLYFYWYRQILGQKVEFLVSFYNNEISEKSEIFDDQFSVERPDGSNFTLKIRSTKLEDSAMYFCASNVLGNEQFFGPGTRLTVL.

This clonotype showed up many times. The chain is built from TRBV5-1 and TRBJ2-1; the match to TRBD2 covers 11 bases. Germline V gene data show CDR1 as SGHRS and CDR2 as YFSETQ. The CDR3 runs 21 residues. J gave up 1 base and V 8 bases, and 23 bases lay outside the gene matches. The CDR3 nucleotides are TGCGCCAGAGACAGGAGTAAGACTAGCGGGATTTGTTGGAGGTCCTACAATGAGCAGTTCTTC. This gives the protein CARDRSKTSGICWRSYNEQFF.

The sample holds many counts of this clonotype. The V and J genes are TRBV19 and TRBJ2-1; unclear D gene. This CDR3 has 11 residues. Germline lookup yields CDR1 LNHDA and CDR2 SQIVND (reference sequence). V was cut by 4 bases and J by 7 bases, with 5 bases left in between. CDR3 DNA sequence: TGTGCCAGTAGTAGAGAGAATGAGCAGTTCTTC. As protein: CASSRENEQFF.

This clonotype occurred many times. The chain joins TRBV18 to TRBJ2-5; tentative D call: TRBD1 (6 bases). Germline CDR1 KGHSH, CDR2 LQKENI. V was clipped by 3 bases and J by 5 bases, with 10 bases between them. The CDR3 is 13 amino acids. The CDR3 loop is CASSPTGGETQYF. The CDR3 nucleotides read TGTGCCAGCTCACCGACAGGCGGCGAGACCCAGTACTTC.

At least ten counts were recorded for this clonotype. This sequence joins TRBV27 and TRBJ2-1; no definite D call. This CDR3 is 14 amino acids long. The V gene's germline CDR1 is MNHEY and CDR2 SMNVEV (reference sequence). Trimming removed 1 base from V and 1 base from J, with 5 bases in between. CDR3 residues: CASSLWGSYNEQFF. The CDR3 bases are TGTGCCAGCAGTTTATGGGGTTCCTACAATGAGCAGTTCTTC.

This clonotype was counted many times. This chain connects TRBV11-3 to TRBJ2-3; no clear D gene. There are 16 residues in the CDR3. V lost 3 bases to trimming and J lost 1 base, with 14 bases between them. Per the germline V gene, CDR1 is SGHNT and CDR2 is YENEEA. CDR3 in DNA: TGTGCCAGCAGCTTCCATGTCGGGCAAGGCACAGATACGCAGTATTTT. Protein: CASSFHVGQGTDTQYF.

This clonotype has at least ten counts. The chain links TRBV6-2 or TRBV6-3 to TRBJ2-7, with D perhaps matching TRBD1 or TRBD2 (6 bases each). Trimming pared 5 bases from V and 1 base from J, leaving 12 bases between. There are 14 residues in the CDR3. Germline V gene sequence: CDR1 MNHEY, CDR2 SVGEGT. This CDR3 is CASSTGARSYEQYF. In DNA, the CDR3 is TGTGCCAGCAGTACGGGGGCCCGATCCTACGAGCAGTACTTC.

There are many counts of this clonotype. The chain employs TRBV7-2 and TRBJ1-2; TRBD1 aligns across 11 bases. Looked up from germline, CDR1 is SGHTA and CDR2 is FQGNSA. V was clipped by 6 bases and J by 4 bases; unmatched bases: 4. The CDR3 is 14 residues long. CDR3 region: CASRPGTGGYGYTF. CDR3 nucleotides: TGTGCCAGCAGACCCGGGACAGGGGGCTATGGCTACACCTTC. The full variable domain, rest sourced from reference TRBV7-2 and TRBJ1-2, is GAGVSQSPSNKVTEKGKDVELRCDPISGHTALYWYRQSLGQGLEFLIYFQGNSAPDKSGLPSDRFSAERTGGSVSTLTIQRTQQEDSAVYLCASRPGTGGYGYTFGSGTRLTVV.

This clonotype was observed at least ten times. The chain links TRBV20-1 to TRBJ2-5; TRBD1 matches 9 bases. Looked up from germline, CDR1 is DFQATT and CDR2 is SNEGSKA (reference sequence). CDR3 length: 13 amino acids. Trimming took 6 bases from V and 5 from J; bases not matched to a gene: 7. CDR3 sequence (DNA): TGCAGTGCCCTACAGGGGGCGGCGGAGACCCAGTACTTC. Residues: CSALQGAAETQYF.

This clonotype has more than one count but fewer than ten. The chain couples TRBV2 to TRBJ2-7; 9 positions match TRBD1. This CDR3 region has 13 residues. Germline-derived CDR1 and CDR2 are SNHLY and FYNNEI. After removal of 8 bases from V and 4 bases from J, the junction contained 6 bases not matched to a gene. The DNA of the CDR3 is TGTGCCAGCTATACACAGGGGGCTTACGAGCAGTACTTC. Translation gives CASYTQGAYEQYF.

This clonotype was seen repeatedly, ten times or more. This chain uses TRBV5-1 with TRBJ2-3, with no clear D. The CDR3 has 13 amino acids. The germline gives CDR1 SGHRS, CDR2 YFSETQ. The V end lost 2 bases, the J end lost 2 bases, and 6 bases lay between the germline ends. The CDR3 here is CASSFRDTDTQYF. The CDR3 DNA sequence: TGCGCCAGCAGCTTCCGAGACACAGATACGCAGTATTTT.

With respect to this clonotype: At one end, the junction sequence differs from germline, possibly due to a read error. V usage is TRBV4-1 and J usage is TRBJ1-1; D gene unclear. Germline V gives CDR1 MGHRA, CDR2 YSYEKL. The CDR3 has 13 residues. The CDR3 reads CTSSQVANTEASF. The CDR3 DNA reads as TGCACCAGCAGCCAAGTAGCGAACACTGAAGCTTCCTTT.

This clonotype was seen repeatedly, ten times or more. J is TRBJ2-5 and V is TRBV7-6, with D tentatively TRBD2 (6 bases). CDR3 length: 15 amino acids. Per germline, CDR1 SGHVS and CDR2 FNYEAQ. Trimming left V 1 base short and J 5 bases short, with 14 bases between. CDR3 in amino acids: CASSLGASVGETQYF. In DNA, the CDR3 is TGTGCCAGCAGCTTAGGGGCTAGCGTTGGGGAGACCCAGTACTTC.

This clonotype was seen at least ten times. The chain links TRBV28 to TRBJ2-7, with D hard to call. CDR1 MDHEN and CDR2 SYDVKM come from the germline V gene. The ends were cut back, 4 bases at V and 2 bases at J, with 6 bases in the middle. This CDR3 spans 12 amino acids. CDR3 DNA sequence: TGTGCCAGCAGTTCCCGGGCCTACGAGCAGTACTTC. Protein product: CASSSRAYEQYF.

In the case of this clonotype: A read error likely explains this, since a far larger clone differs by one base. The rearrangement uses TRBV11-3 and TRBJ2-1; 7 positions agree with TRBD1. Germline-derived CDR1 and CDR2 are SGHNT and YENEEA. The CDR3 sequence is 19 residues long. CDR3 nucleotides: TGTGCCGGCAGCTTAGGCCACAAGGAGACAGGGCGCTCCTACAATGAGCAGTTCTTC. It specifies CAGSLGHKETGRSYNEQFF.

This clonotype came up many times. The DNA of the CDR3 is TGTGCCAGCAGATACGGGACGAGCTACGAGCAGTACTTC. This codes for CASRYGTSYEQYF. The chain uses TRBV3-1 and TRBJ2-7; D is tentatively TRBD1 or TRBD2 (5 bases each). Looked up from germline, CDR1 is LGHDT and CDR2 is YNNKEL (reference sequence). CDR3 length: 13 residues. V shed 6 bases and J shed 3 bases, with 12 bases lying between them.

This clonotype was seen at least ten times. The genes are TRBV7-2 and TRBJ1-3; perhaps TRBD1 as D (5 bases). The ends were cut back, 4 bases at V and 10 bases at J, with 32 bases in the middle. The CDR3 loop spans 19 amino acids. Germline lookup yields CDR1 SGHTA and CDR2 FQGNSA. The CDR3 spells CASSSHPGSWTIDQGTIYF. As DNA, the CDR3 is TGTGCCAGCAGCTCACACCCCGGGTCTTGGACAATAGACCAAGGGACCATATATTTT. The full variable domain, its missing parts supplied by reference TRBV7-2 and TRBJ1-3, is GAGVSQSPSNKVTEKGKDVELRCDPISGHTALYWYRQSLGQGLEFLIYFQGNSAPDKSGLPSDRFSAERTGGSVSTLTIQRTQQEDSAVYLCASSSHPGSWTIDQGTIYFGEGSWLTVV.

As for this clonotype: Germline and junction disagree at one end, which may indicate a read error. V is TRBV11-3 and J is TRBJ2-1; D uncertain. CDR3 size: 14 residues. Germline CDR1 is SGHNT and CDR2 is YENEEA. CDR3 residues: CASSLDRFDDERFF. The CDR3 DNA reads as TGTGCCAGCAGCTTAGATCGGTTCGACGATGAGCGGTTCTTC.

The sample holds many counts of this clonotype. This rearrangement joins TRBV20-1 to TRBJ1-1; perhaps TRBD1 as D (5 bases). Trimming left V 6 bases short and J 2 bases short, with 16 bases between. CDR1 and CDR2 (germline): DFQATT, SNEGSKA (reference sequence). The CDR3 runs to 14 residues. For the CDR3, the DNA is TGCAGTGCCAAGCCTGGGGGGAAAAACACTGAAGCTTTCTTT. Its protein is CSAKPGGKNTEAFF.

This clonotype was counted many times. CDR3 nucleotide sequence: TGCAGTGCTAGAGAAAACTACGAGCAGTACTTC. Amino acid sequence: CSARENYEQYF. The chain is built from TRBV20-1 and TRBJ2-7; D not certain. The CDR3 sequence is 11 residues long. Trimming removed 0 bases at V and 3 bases at J, with 3 bases between. Per the germline V gene, CDR1 is DFQATT and CDR2 is SNEGSKA (reference sequence).

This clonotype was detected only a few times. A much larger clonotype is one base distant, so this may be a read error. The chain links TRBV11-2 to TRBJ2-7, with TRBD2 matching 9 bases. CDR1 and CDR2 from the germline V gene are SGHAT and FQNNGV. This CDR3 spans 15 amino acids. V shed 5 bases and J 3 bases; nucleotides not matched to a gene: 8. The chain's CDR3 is CASSPKLAGSYEQYF. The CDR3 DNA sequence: TGTGCCAGCAGCCCCAAACTAGCGGGTAGCTACGAGCAGTACTTC.